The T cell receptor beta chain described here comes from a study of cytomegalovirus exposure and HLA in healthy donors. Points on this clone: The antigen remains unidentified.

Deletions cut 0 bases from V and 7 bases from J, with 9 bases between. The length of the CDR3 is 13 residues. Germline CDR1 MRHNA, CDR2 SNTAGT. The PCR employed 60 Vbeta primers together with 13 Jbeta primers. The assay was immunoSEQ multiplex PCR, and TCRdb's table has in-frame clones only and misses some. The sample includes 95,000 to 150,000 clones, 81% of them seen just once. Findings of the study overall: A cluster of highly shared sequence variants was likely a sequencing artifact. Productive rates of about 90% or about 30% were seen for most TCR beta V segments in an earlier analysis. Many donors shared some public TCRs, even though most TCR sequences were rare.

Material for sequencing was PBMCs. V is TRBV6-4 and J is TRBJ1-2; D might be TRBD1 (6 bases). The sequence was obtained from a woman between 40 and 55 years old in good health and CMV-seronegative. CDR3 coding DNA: TGTGCCAGCAGTGACTCGACCAGGGGTGGCTACACCTTC. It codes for CASSDSTRGGYTF.